A selection of T cell receptor beta chains follows, all from one sample in a study of T cell responses to AZD1222 COVID-19 vaccine. Some clones are missing from TCRdb's copy, which holds only in-frame ones; the method was immunoSEQ multiplex PCR. The sample holds about 100,000 clones, roughly 90% seen once. The specimen comprised peripheral blood, sampled on day 0 of AZD1222 vaccination. These receptors were collected from an adult in good health. Each CDR3 is given with its conserved first and last residue. A D gene is named only where the DNA matches it firmly. Rows may omit the clone size; those that give it use once, few, many or a size class.

d_call,v_call,j_call,clone_size,cdr3_nt,cdr3_aa
TRBD2,TRBV19,TRBJ2-3,-,TGTGCCAGTAGTGGGCGGGGGTCCCCCTTCACAGATACGCAGTATTTT,CASSGRGSPFTDTQYF
-,TRBV21-1,TRBJ1-6,-,TGTGCCAGCAGCAAAGTATGGGGTTATTCACCCCTCCACTTT,CASSKVWGYSPLHF
TRBD1,TRBV2,TRBJ2-2,-,TGTGCCAGCAGCATCTCCGGGACAGGGTTTGGCGGGGAGCTGTTTTTT,CASSISGTGFGGELFF
-,TRBV7-2,TRBJ2-7,-,TGTGCCAGCAGCTTTCCCTTACAGGACGAGCAGTACTTC,CASSFPLQDEQYF
-,TRBV4-3,TRBJ1-2,few,TGCGCCAGCAGCCAAGATCCTTGGAGGTTAGGAGGCTATGGCTACACCTTC,CASSQDPWRLGGYGYTF
-,TRBV7-9,TRBJ1-2,-,TGTGCCAGCAGCTTATGGACAGCACTAACCCGTAACTATGGCTACACCTTC,CASSLWTALTRNYGYTF
TRBD1,TRBV6-2/TRBV6-3,TRBJ1-6,many,TGTGCCAGCAGTTACGAGGGGGCCGAAGGATCACCCCTCCACTTT,CASSYEGAEGSPLHF
-,TRBV6-2/TRBV6-3,TRBJ2-7,-,TGTGCCAGCAGTTCTGGCGAGACGACCTACGAGCAGTACTTC,CASSSGETTYEQYF
-,TRBV6-2/TRBV6-3,TRBJ2-4,once,TGTGCCAGCAGGCCTCCGGGATCCCAGGAAAACATTCAGTACTTC,CASRPPGSQENIQYF
-,TRBV6-5,TRBJ2-2,-,TGTGCCAGCAGTTACCAGACCGCGAACACCGGGGAGCTGTTTTTT,CASSYQTANTGELFF
TRBD2,TRBV3-1/TRBV3-2,TRBJ2-3,-,TGTGCCAGCAGCTCAGCGACTAGCGGAACTTTAGATACGCAGTATTTT,CASSSATSGTLDTQYF
-,TRBV11-2,TRBJ2-7,once,TGTGCCAGCAGCCGACGGGGACTCCGCCCCTACGAGCAGTACTTC,CASSRRGLRPYEQYF
TRBD1,TRBV5-1,TRBJ2-1,-,TGCGCCAGCGAGAGAACAGGGGGATCCTACAATGAGCAGTTCTTC,CASERTGGSYNEQFF
-,TRBV7-2,TRBJ2-1,-,TGTGCCAGCGGACCGCGGGGCTACAATGAGCAGTTCTTC,CASGPRGYNEQFF
-,TRBV12-3/TRBV12-4,TRBJ2-7,-,TGTGCCAGCAGTTTCCGGGACGAGCAGTACTTC,CASSFRDEQYF
TRBD1,TRBV9,TRBJ1-1,-,TGTGCCAGCAGCGTAGGACAGGGCACTGAAGCTTTCTTT,CASSVGQGTEAFF
TRBD1,TRBV4-2,TRBJ2-2,-,TGTGCCAGCAGCCCCCCCGGGACAGTCGGGCCCGGGGAGCTGTTTTTT,CASSPPGTVGPGELFF
-,TRBV11-2,TRBJ1-1,-,TGTGCCAGCAGCTTAGTACCAGGGGTGACTGAAGCTTTCTTT,CASSLVPGVTEAFF
-,TRBV19,TRBJ1-1,-,TGTGCCAGTAGCGCCGGGGGGAACACTGAAGCTTTCTTT,CASSAGGNTEAFF
-,TRBV2,TRBJ2-3,-,TGTGCCAGCAGGGATGCGGGGATTGATACGCAGTATTTT,CASRDAGIDTQYF